These T cell receptor beta chains were read from a single sample in a study of blood T cell repertoires in COVID-19. Clones were sequenced by immunoSEQ multiplex PCR, and TCRdb holds only the in-frame ones, with some missing. The sample contains about 40,000 clones, around 85% of which appear only once. The sequenced sample was peripheral blood. Receptors originate from a human donor with acute or convalescent COVID-19. The donor label of this sample is uncertain. Both conserved end residues are part of each CDR3. Fields, in order: V gene, D gene, clone size, J gene, CDR3 DNA, CDR3 protein. A D gene is named only where the DNA matches it firmly. Clone size is stated in some rows and not others, as once, few, many or a class when expanded.

TRBV30,.,.,TRBJ2-3,TGTGCCTGGAGTCCAAATGGGCGGGGGCTAACAGATACGCAGTATTTT,CAWSPNGRGLTDTQYF
TRBV7-8,TRBD1,.,TRBJ1-5,TGTGCCAGCAGCTTAGTGGGACAGGGGGCGTCGTCTCGCAATCAGCCCCAGCATTTT,CASSLVGQGASSRNQPQHF
TRBV27,TRBD1,.,TRBJ2-1,TGTGCCAGCAGTCTTGACAGGGGGTCCTACAATGAGCAGTTCTTC,CASSLDRGSYNEQFF
TRBV3-1/TRBV3-2,.,medium-sized,TRBJ2-3,TGTGCCAGCAGCCGACTATTATATGGTACGCAGTATTTT,CASSRLLYGTQYF
TRBV5-1,.,.,TRBJ2-2,TGCGCCAGCAGCCCAGACAGGGAGGCCGGGGAGCTGTTTTTT,CASSPDREAGELFF
TRBV6-5,TRBD2,.,TRBJ2-1,TGTGCCAGCAGTTACGGAGGGTTGGGGGGGTACAATGAGCAGTTCTTC,CASSYGGLGGYNEQFF
TRBV7-2,TRBD2,.,TRBJ2-3,TGTGCCAGCAGCCCGCTCGGAGGACGGGGGGGTGATACGCAGTATTTT,CASSPLGGRGGDTQYF
TRBV19,.,.,TRBJ1-1,TGTGCCAGTAGACCTGTGGACAGTACGAACACTGAAGCTTTCTTT,CASRPVDSTNTEAFF
TRBV27,TRBD1,.,TRBJ2-2,TGTGCCAGCAGTCCGACAGGGGGGTGGGACACCGGGGAGCTGTTTTTT,CASSPTGGWDTGELFF
TRBV2,TRBD2,.,TRBJ2-3,TGTGCCAGCAACCCGGGACTAGCCACATTGGGGACGCAGTATTTT,CASNPGLATLGTQYF
TRBV7-9,TRBD1,.,TRBJ1-2,TGTGCCAGCACCTTCGACAGGGAAGACTATGGCTACACCTTC,CASTFDREDYGYTF
TRBV5-4,.,.,TRBJ2-1,TGTGCCAGCAGCTTGGTAGCGGCCAATGAGCAGTTCTTC,CASSLVAANEQFF
TRBV14,TRBD1,few,TRBJ2-7,TGTGCCAGCAGCCAAGACCCGACAGGGCCATGGGAGCAGTACTTC,CASSQDPTGPWEQYF
TRBV28,.,.,TRBJ1-2,TGTGCCAGCACCGCTAACTATGGCTACACCTTC,CASTANYGYTF
TRBV5-8,TRBD1,once,TRBJ2-2,TGTGCCAGCAGCTTGTCCACAGGGGGCGCCCCCGGGGAGCTGTTTTTT,CASSLSTGGAPGELFF
TRBV10-3,.,.,TRBJ1-1,TGTGCCATCAGTGAGCCGAGAACCACTGAAGCTTTCTTT,CAISEPRTTEAFF
TRBV10-1,.,.,TRBJ2-1,TGCGCCAGCAGTGAGCGGTTAGCGGATAACTACAATGAGCAGTTCTTC,CASSERLADNYNEQFF
TRBV5-1,TRBD2,.,TRBJ2-2,TGCGCCAGCAACCCGACTAGCGGGAACACCGGGGAGCTGTTTTTT,CASNPTSGNTGELFF
TRBV5-4,TRBD1,.,TRBJ1-2,TGTGCCAGCAGCTTCGGACAGGGGTGGGACTATGGCTACACCTTC,CASSFGQGWDYGYTF
TRBV6-5,TRBD1,.,TRBJ1-4,TGTGCCAGCAGCCAGGCGGGACAGTATAATGAAAAACTGTTTTTT,CASSQAGQYNEKLFF
TRBV6-1,.,.,TRBJ1-2,TGTGCCAGCAGTGAAGCCCAGACAGTTGACTATGGCTACACCTTC,CASSEAQTVDYGYTF
TRBV30,.,.,TRBJ1-5,TGTGCCTGGAGTGTAGCGACCCGAAATCAGCCCCAGCATTTT,CAWSVATRNQPQHF
TRBV28,.,.,TRBJ2-1,TGTGCCAGCAGACAGACCCTAGGGGCCTACAATGAGCAGTTCTTC,CASRQTLGAYNEQFF